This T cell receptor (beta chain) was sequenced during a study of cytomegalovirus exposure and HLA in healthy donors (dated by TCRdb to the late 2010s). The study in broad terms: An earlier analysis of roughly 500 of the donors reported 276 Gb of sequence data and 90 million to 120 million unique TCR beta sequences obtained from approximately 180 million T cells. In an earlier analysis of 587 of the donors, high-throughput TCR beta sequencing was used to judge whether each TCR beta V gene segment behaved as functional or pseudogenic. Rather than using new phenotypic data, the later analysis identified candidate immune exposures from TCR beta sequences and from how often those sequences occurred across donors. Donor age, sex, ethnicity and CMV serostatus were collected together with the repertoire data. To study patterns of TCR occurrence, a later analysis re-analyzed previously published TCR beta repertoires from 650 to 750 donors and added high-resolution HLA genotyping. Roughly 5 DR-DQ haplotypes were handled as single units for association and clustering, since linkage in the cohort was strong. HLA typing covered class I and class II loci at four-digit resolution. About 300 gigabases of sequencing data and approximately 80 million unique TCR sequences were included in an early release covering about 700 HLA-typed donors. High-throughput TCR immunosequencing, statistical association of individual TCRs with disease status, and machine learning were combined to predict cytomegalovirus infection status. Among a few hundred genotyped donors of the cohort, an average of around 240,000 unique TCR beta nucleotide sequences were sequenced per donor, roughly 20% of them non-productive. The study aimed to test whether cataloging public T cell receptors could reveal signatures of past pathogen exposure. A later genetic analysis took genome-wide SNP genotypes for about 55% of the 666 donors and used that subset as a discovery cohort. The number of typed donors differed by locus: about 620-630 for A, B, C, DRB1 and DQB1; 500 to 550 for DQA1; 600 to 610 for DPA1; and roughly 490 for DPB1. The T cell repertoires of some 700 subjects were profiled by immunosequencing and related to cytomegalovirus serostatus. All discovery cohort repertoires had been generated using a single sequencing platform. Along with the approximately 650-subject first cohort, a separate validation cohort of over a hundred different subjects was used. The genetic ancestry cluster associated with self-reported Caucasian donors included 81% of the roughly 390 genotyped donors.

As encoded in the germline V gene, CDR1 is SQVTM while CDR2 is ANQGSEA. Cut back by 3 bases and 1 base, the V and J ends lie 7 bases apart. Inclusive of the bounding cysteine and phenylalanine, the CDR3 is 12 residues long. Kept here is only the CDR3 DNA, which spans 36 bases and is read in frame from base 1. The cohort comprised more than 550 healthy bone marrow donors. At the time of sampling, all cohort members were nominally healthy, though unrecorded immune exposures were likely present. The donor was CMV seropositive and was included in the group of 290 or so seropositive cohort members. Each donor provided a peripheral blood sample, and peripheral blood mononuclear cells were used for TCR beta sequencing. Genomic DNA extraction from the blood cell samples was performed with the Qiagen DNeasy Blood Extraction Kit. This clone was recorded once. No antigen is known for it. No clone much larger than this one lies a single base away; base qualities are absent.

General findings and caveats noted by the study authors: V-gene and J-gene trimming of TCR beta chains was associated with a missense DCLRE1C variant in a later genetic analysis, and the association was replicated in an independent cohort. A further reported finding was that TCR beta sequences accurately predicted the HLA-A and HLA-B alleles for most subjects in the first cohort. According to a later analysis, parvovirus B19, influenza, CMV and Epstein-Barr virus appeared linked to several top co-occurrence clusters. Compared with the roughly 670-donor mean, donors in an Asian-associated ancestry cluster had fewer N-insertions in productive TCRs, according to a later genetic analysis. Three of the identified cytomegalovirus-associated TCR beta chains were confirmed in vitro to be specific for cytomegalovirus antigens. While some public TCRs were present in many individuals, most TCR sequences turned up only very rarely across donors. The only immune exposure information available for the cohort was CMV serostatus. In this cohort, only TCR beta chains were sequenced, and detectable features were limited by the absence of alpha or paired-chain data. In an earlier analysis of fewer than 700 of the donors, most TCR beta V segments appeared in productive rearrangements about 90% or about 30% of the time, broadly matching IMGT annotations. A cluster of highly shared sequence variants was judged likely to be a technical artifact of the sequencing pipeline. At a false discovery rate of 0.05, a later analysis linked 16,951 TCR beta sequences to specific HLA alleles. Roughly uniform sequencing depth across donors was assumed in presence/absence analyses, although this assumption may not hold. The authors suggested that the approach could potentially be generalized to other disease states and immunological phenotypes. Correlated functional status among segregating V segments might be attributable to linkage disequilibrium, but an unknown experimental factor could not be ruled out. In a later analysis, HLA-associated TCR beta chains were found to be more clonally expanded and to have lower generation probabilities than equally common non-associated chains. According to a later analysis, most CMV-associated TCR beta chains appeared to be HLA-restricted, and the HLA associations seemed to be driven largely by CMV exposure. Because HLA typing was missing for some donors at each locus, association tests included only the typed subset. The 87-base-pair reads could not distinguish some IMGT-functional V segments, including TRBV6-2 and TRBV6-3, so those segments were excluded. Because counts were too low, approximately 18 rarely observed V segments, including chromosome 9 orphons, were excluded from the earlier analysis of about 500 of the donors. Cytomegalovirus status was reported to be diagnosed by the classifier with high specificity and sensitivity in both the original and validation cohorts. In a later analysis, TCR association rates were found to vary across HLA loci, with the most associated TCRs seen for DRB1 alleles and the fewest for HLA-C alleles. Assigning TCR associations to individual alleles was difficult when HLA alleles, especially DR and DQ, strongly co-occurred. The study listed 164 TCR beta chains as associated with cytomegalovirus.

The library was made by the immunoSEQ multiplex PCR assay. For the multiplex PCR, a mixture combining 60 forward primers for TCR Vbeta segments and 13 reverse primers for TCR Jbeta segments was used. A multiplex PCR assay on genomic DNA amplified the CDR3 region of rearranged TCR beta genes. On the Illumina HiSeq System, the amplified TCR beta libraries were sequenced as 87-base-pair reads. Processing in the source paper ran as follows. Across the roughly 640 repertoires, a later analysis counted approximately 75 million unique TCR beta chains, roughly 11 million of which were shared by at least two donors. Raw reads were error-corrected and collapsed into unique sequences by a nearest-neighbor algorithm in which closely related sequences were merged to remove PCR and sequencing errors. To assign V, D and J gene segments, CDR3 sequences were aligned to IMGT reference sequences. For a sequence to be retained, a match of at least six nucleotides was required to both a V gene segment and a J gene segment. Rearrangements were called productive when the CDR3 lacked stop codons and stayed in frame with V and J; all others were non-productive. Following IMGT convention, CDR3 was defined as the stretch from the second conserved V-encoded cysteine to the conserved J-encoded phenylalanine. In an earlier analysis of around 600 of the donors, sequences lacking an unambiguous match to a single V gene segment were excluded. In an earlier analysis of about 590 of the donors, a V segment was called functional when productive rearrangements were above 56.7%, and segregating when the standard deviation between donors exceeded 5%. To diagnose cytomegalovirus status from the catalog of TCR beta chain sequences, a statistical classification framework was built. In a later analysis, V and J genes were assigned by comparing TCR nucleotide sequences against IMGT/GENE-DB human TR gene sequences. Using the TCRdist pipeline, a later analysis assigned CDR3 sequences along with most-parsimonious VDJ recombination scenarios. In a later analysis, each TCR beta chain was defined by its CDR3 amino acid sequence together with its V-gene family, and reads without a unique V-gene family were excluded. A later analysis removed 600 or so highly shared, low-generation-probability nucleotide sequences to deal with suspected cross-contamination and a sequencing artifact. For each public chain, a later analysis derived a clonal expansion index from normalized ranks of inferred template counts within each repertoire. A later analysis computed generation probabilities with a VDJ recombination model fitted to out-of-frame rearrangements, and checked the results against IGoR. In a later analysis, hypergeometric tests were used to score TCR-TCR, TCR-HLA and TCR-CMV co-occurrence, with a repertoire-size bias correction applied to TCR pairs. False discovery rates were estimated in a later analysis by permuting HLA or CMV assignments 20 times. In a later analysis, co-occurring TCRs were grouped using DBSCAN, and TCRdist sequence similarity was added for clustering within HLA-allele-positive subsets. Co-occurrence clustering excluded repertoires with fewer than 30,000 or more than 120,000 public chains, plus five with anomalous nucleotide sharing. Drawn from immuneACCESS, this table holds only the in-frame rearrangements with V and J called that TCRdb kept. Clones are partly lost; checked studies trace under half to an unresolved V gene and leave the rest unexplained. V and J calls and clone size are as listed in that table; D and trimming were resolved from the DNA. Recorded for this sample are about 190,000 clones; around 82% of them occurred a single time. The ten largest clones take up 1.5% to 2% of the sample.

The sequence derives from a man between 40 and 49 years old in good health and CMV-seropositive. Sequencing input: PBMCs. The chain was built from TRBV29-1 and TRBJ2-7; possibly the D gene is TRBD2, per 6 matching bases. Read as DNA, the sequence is TGCAGCGTTGAGGGACTTTCCTACGAGCAGTACTTC. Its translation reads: CSVEGLSYEQYF.